This is a list of T cell receptor beta chains from one sample in a study of control samples from healthy donors and cancer patients. Clones were sequenced by immunoSEQ multiplex PCR, and TCRdb holds only the in-frame ones, with some missing. The sample contains around 190,000 clones, 90% of which appear only once. What was sequenced was blood. The receptor set was obtained from a woman aged 45-65 years in good health. The conserved cysteine and the conserved F or W are not part of the CDR3 here. Only some rows state a clone size, as once, few, many or a class for expanded clones.

.	TRBV10-3	TRBJ1-1	AITPGTGSGTEAF
.	TRBV10-3	TRBJ2-2	AATGTANTGELF
.	TRBV3-1/TRBV3-2	TRBJ2-2	ASTTTSGTFNTGELF
.	TRBV5-1	TRBJ2-5	ASNRGTAIQETQY
.	TRBV6-4	TRBJ1-2	ASSAGQGFAYGYT
.	TRBV9	TRBJ1-2	ASSPTGQHTNYGYT
.	TRBV10-3	TRBJ1-2	AISESTAYTISYT
once	TRBV7-9	TRBJ1-2	ASSLGQGGGYT
.	TRBV6-6	TRBJ1-1	ASSYNPNTEAF
.	TRBV19	TRBJ1-2	ASSIDRRYGYT
.	TRBV5-1	TRBJ1-4	ASSLDGTGPEKLF
.	TRBV5-6	TRBJ1-2	ASSRAGYGYT
.	TRBV6-2/TRBV6-3	TRBJ1-5	ASSYTGGFNQPQH
.	TRBV20-1	TRBJ1-1	SARRGYEAF
few	TRBV6-2/TRBV6-3	TRBJ2-1	ASSYPGNPSAFSSYNEQF
.	TRBV5-4	TRBJ2-6	ASSPQNNVLT
.	TRBV30	TRBJ1-3	AWSPTGGNTIY
.	TRBV28	TRBJ1-2	ASSLRPLGYT
.	TRBV7-6	TRBJ2-1	ASSFEVGYNEQF
.	TRBV6-1	TRBJ2-5	ASSEQGAGETQY
.	TRBV28	TRBJ1-6	ASTLGQGTPPLH
few	TRBV6-2/TRBV6-3	TRBJ2-2	ASSWWSGSAGELF
.	TRBV19	TRBJ1-5	AAGYGAQH
.	TRBV5-8	TRBJ1-2	ASSNSGGFTVGYT
.	TRBV7-8	TRBJ2-1	ASSRRTGGYNEQF
.	TRBV27	TRBJ2-1	ASSLVLGQGIHEQF
.	TRBV3-1/TRBV3-2	TRBJ2-3	ASSQGLAGTDTQY
.	TRBV28	TRBJ1-3	ASHNRNTIY
.	TRBV10-2	TRBJ2-5	ASSHGLAGGPEETQY